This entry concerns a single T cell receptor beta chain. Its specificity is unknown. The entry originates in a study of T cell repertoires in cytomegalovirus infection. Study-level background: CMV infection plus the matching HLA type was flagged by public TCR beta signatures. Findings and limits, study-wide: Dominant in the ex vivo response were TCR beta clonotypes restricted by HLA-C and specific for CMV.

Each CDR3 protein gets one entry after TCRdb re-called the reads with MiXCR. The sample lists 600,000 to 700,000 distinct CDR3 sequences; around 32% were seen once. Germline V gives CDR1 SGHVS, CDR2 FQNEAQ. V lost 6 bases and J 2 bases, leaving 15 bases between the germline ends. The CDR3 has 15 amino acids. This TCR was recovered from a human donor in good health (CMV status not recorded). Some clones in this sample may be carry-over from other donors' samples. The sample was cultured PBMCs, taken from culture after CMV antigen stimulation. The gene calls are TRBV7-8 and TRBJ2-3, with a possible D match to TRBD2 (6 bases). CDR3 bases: TGTGCCAGCAGTACCCTCGGGGGTTTCACAGATACGCAGTATTTT. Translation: CASSTLGGFTDTQYF.